Presented here are 12 T cell receptor beta chains from one specimen sequenced in a study of control samples from healthy donors and cancer patients. Clones were read by immunoSEQ multiplex PCR, and TCRdb kept only the in-frame ones, dropping some. The table records around 96,000 clones, just over 90% of them present only once. Material for sequencing was blood. These receptors all stem from a young man in good health.

This clone has just a few counts. This sequence joins TRBV14 and TRBJ1-1, with D unclear. The CDR3 has 15 amino acids. V gave up 0 bases and J gave up 1 base, with 9 bases separating them. Germline V gene sequence: CDR1 SGHDN, CDR2 FVKESK. CDR3 in amino acids: CASSQDLKENTEAFF. In DNA, the CDR3 is TGTGCCAGCAGCCAAGATCTGAAAGAGAACACTGAAGCTTTCTTT.

The chain employs TRBV5-1 and TRBJ1-2; D not resolved. Looked up from germline, CDR1 is SGHRS and CDR2 is YFSETQ. CDR3 size: 12 residues. Trimming cost V 4 bases and J 9 bases, with 13 bases left between them. The CDR3 coding sequence is TGCGCCAGCAGCGCCACATTAACGAGCTACACCTTC. It specifies CASSATLTSYTF.

J is TRBJ2-5 and V is TRBV3-1 (or the pseudogene TRBV3-2); 9 bases fit TRBD2. This CDR3 has 16 residues. After removal of 1 base from V and 5 bases from J, the junction contained 8 bases not matched to a gene. CDR1 is LGHDT and CDR2 is YNNKEL in the germline V gene (reference sequence). CDR3 in amino acids: CASSQGLAGPGETQYF. The CDR3 DNA sequence: TGTGCCAGCAGCCAAGGTCTAGCGGGGCCCGGGGAGACCCAGTACTTC.

The chain links TRBV27 to TRBJ1-1; D is undetermined. Trimming took 2 bases from V and 8 from J, leaving 15 bases between them. Germline CDR1 MNHEY, CDR2 SMNVEV (reference sequence). The CDR3 is made up of 14 amino acids. For the CDR3, the DNA is TGTGCCAGCAGTTTAAGCGGGAGCTACGCCGAAGCTTTCTTT. As protein: CASSLSGSYAEAFF.

The chain links TRBV5-6 to TRBJ2-7; unclear D gene. The CDR3 sequence is 12 residues long. The germline V gene encodes CDR1 SGHDT and CDR2 YYEEEE. V lost 4 bases and J lost 3, with 8 bases in between. This chain's CDR3 is CASSPTGYEQYF. The CDR3 nucleotides read TGTGCCAGCAGCCCTACGGGCTACGAGCAGTACTTC. The variable domain in full, completed from reference TRBV5-6 and TRBJ2-7, reads DAGVTQSPTHLIKTRGQQVTLRCSPKSGHDTVSWYQQALGQGPQFIFQYYEEEERQRGNFPDRFSGHQFPNYSSELNVNALLLGDSALYLCASSPTGYEQYFGPGTRLTVT.

V gene TRBV11-1 combines with J gene TRBJ2-2; D is unresolved. The germline gives CDR1 SGHAT, CDR2 FQDESV (reference sequence). The CDR3 loop spans 13 amino acids. Trimming pared 2 bases from V and 5 bases from J, leaving 6 bases between. CDR3 DNA: TGTGCCAGCAGCTTAACACGGACCGGGGAGCTGTTTTTT. It encodes CASSLTRTGELFF.

This chain uses TRBV27 with TRBJ1-3; D remains ambiguous. The CDR3 spans 15 residues. Looked up from germline, CDR1 is MNHEY and CDR2 is SMNVEV (reference sequence). V gave up 6 bases and J gave up 3 bases, with 15 bases separating them. CDR3 amino acids: CASRGPVEYGNTIYF. The CDR3 bases are TGTGCCAGCAGAGGCCCCGTCGAGTATGGAAACACCATATATTTT.

V gene TRBV27 combines with J gene TRBJ2-5; 8 positions match TRBD2. There are 16 residues in the CDR3. CDR1 MNHEY and CDR2 SMNVEV come from the germline V gene (reference sequence). The V gene end was trimmed by 5 bases and the J gene end by 5 bases; junction bases not matched to a gene: 13. The CDR3 coding sequence is TGTGCCAGCAGTGGGCACGGGGGGGCGTTATCGGAGACCCAGTACTTC. Protein sequence: CASSGHGGALSETQYF.

The gene calls are TRBV2 and TRBJ1-6, with a weak D call TRBD1 (5 bases). Germline values: CDR1 SNHLY, CDR2 FYNNEI. V lost 3 bases, J lost 4 bases, and 13 bases lay in between. The CDR3 totals 16 residues. The CDR3 loop is CASSDGSREYNSPLHF. DNA of the CDR3: TGTGCCAGCAGTGACGGTTCCAGGGAGTATAATTCACCCCTCCACTTT.

The CDR3 is CASSEDRGWETQYF. DNA for the CDR3: TGTGCCAGCAGTGAAGACAGGGGATGGGAGACCCAGTACTTC. This chain links TRBV6-1 with TRBJ2-5, with TRBD1 identical over 7 bases. This CDR3 contains 14 residues. Germline trimming cut 1 base from V and 5 bases from J; bases unmatched to any gene: 4. In germline, CDR1 is MNHNS, CDR2 SASEGT.

This chain joins TRBV11-2 and TRBJ2-7; D tentatively fits TRBD1 or TRBD2 (5 bases each). With 1 base removed from V and 3 bases from J, the gap between germline ends came to 10 bases. The CDR3 sequence is 14 residues long. Germline V lookup: CDR1 SGHAT, CDR2 FQNNGV. In DNA, the CDR3 is TGTGCCAGCAGCTTAGTGAGGGGTATCTACGAGCAGTACTTC. Translated: CASSLVRGIYEQYF. Complete variable domain (other parts from reference TRBV11-2 and TRBJ2-7): EAGVAQSPRYKIIEKRQSVAFWCNPISGHATLYWYQQILGQGPKLLIQFQNNGVVDDSQLPKDRFSAERLKGVDSTLKIQPAKLEDSAVYLCASSLVRGIYEQYFGPGTRLTVT.

This rearrangement joins TRBV7-9 to TRBJ2-7; D ambiguous. Trimming removed 6 bases at V and 3 bases at J, with 12 bases between. The CDR3 runs to 13 residues. CDR1 and CDR2 (germline): SEHNR, FQNEAQ (reference sequence). Here the CDR3 reads CASRELGNYEQYF. The CDR3 nucleotides read TGTGCCAGCAGGGAATTGGGAAACTACGAGCAGTACTTC.